This T cell receptor (beta chain) was obtained from a study of PD-1 blockade in classical Hodgkin lymphoma. All patients relapsed after autologous stem cell transplantation, and brentuximab vedotin exposure varied. Researchers used magnetic negative selection to pull out pure CD4+ T cells from thawed PBMCs. CDR3 length equals 16 residues. Using immunoSEQ multiplex PCR, the repertoire was profiled, and TCRdb retains in-frame clones only, with some absent. The profile shows 31,000 or so clones, 85% of them singletons. This clone was seen a single time. Its antigen is currently unknown. General study findings and limits: CD4+ TCR diversity, unlike CD8+, climbed significantly by C4D1.

The sequence was obtained from a human donor with classical Hodgkin lymphoma. Sequencing was performed on CD4+ T cells from blood, taken at baseline. This chain connects TRBV21-1 to TRBJ2-7; the tabulated D call, TRBD2, remains unverified against the DNA. TRBV21-1 is a pseudogene segment. CDR3 nucleotide sequence: TGTGCCAGCAATCACGGGGCTAGCGGGAGGACCTACGAGCAGTACTTC. This encodes CASNHGASGRTYEQYF.